These 9 T cell receptor beta chains share one sample of origin, sequenced in a study of response to subunit inactivated influenza vaccine. Each CDR3 protein gets one entry after TCRdb re-called the RT-PCR reads with MiXCR. The data show 750,000 to 850,000 distinct CDR3 sequences, about 18% seen once. Sequences were derived from PBMCs from blood, sampled 4 to 6 days after vaccination. Receptor source: a man aged 50-59 years who received an inactivated influenza vaccine.

This clonotype was found a few times. The CDR3 bases are TGCGCCAGCAGCTGCCGACGGACAGGGGATAATCAGCCCCAGCATTTT. Its protein product is CASSCRRTGDNQPQHF. V usage is TRBV5-1 and J usage is TRBJ1-5; 9 bases align to TRBD1. Trimming took 3 bases from V and 4 from J; bases not matched to a gene: 8. CDR1 SGHRS and CDR2 YFSETQ come from the germline V gene. This CDR3 is 16 amino acids long.

This clonotype was recorded a few times. The chain joins TRBV7-9 to TRBJ2-5; TRBD2 matches 7 bases. Per the germline V gene, CDR1 is SEHNR and CDR2 is FQNEAQ (reference sequence). The J segment lost 6 bases and the V segment lost 5 bases, leaving 9 bases of the junction unmatched. The CDR3 contains 14 residues. The CDR3 DNA reads as TGTGCCAGCAGCCCTGGGAGGGGCCAGAAGACCCAGTACTTC. Protein sequence: CASSPGRGQKTQYF.

This clonotype came up many times. V usage is TRBV28 and J usage is TRBJ2-7; TRBD2 might be the D (6 bases). Trimming removed 9 bases from V and 3 bases from J, with 9 bases in between. This CDR3 is built from 11 residues. The V gene's germline CDR1 is MDHEN and CDR2 SYDVKM. Here the CDR3 DNA reads TGTGCCAGTGGGACTTTCTACGAGCAGTACTTC. Its translation: CASGTFYEQYF. Full variable domain (remainder filled in from reference TRBV28 and TRBJ2-7): DVKVTQSSRYLVKRTGEKVFLECVQDMDHENMFWYRQDPGLGLRLIYFSYDVKMKEKGDIPEGYSVSREKKERFSLILESASTNQTSMYLCASGTFYEQYFGPGTRLTVT.

In its sample, this clonotype was seen a few times. The gene calls are TRBV9 and TRBJ2-2, with 11 bases aligning to TRBD2. This CDR3 has 17 residues. J was trimmed by 4 bases and V by 0 bases; bases with no gene match: 5. Germline CDR1 SGDLS, CDR2 YYNGEE. CDR3 nucleotides: TGTGCCAGCAGCGTAGAGCTTAGCGGGAGGGTCACCGGGGAGCTGTTTTTT. This encodes CASSVELSGRVTGELFF.

This clonotype was observed at least ten times. The rearrangement links TRBV20-1 to TRBJ1-2; the D is unclear. The length of the CDR3 is 14 residues. Trimming shortened V by 6 bases and J by 4 bases, and 18 bases separated the two germline ends. CDR1 and CDR2 from the germline V gene are DFQATT and SNEGSKA (reference sequence). CDR3: CSAKSGTSTYGYTF. The CDR3 bases are TGCAGTGCCAAATCGGGAACCTCGACCTATGGCTACACCTTC.

This clonotype showed up just a few times. This chain connects TRBV5-1 to TRBJ1-1; D is perhaps TRBD1 (5 bases). V lost 0 bases and J 4 bases, leaving 16 bases between the germline ends. CDR3 length equals 16 residues. Germline V CDR1 and CDR2: SGHRS, YFSETQ. The DNA of the CDR3 is TGCGCCAGCAGCTTGGAAGCGCGGACACCCTCCACTGAAGCTTTCTTT. Amino acid sequence: CASSLEARTPSTEAFF.

At least ten counts were recorded for this clonotype. V is TRBV6-2 or TRBV6-3 and J is TRBJ2-3; D possibly corresponds to TRBD2 (6 bases). The V end was cut by 4 bases, the J end by 2 bases, with 10 bases between. Germline loops: CDR1 MNHEY, CDR2 SVGEGT. The CDR3 extends over 14 amino acids. The CDR3 DNA follows: TGTGCCAGCAGTTTCAGGACTACCACAGATACGCAGTATTTT. It specifies CASSFRTTTDTQYF.

This clonotype was observed a handful of times. The chain joins TRBV5-1 to TRBJ2-2; D unclear. The CDR3 has 13 residues. The germline gives CDR1 SGHRS, CDR2 YFSETQ. The V gene lost 2 bases and the J gene lost 5 bases, with 7 bases spanning the gap. In DNA, the CDR3 is TGCGCCAGCAGCTTCAAGTGGACCGGGGAGCTGTTTTTT. Translated, it gives CASSFKWTGELFF.

CDR3 sequence reads: CSVSQGYGYTF. The CDR3 coding sequence is TGCAGCGTTTCACAGGGCTATGGCTACACCTTC. This chain links TRBV29-1 with TRBJ1-2; a weak D match, TRBD1 (6 bases). The V gene's germline CDR1 is SQVTM and CDR2 ANQGSEA. The CDR3 is 11 residues long. Trimming shortened V by 5 bases and J by 4 bases, and 8 bases separated the two germline ends.